These T cell receptor beta chains were read from a single sample in a study of T cells after yellow fever vaccination. Each CDR3 protein is one row after TCRdb ran MiXCR on the 5' RACE reads. This sample has under 700,000 distinct CDR3 sequences, with about a sixth found just once. Material: PBMCs, obtained less than 6 days after the first yellow fever vaccination. Receptors were obtained from a man between 18 and 29 years old who received the YFV17D yellow fever vaccine. Both conserved end residues are part of each CDR3. Fields, in order: clone size, J gene, D gene, V gene, CDR3 protein, CDR3 DNA. The D gene is left open where the match is weak. A clone size is listed for some rows: how often the clone was seen (once, few, many), or a class if it is expanded.

>few|TRBJ1-1|.|TRBV27
CASSFGVWTEAFF
TGTGCCAGCAGTTTCGGGGTGTGGACTGAAGCTTTCTTT
>many|TRBJ2-7|TRBD1|TRBV18
CASSPRQGTYEQYF
TGCGCCAGCAGCCCCCGACAGGGCACCTACGAGCAGTACTTC
>few|TRBJ2-3|TRBD2|TRBV11-1
CASSLSLLAGGRTDTQYF
TGTGCCAGCAGCTTGTCCCTACTAGCGGGGGGCCGCACAGATACGCAGTATTTT
>.|TRBJ1-2|.|TRBV5-1
CASSEGEGRYGYTF
TGCGCCAGCTCCGAAGGAGAAGGCCGCTATGGCTACACCTTC
>.|TRBJ1-6|TRBD1|TRBV12-3/TRBV12-4
CASSQGGMFSPLHF
TGTGCCAGCAGTCAGGGGGGGATGTTTTCACCCCTCCACTTT
>few|TRBJ2-5|.|TRBV7-6
CASSLNTGSLGETQYF
TGTGCCAGCAGCTTAAACACAGGGAGTCTAGGAGAGACCCAGTACTTC
>.|TRBJ2-5|.|TRBV25-1
CASSDLMGASETQYF
TGTGCCAGCAGTGACCTGATGGGCGCAAGCGAGACCCAGTACTTC
>.|TRBJ2-3|TRBD1|TRBV2
CASFPSMATGTVVDTQYF
TGTGCCAGCTTTCCGTCTATGGCGACGGGGACAGTAGTGGATACGCAGTATTTT
>few|TRBJ2-4|.|TRBV6-2/TRBV6-3
CASSYQGDGSIQYF
TGTGCCAGCAGTTACCAGGGCGATGGGAGCATTCAGTACTTC
>few|TRBJ2-6|.|TRBV18
CASSPPFGSGANVLTF
TGTGCCAGCTCACCCCCTTTTGGCTCTGGGGCCAACGTCCTGACTTTC
>few|TRBJ2-5|.|TRBV10-3
CAISGVRGETQYF
TGTGCCATCAGCGGGGTTAGGGGAGAGACCCAGTACTTC